These T cell receptor beta chains were read from a single sample in a study of shared clonotypes between healthy human individuals. TCRdb's copy holds only in-frame clones and misses some; the assay was immunoSEQ multiplex PCR. This table has 2 million to 2.5 million clones, approximately 96% appearing once. Specimen: naive CD4+ T cells sorted from blood. All receptors come from a man between 18 and 35 years old in good health. Both conserved end residues are part of each CDR3. The order of the fields is V gene, clone size, D gene, J gene, CDR3 DNA, CDR3 protein. A D gene is named only where the DNA matches it firmly. Only some rows state a clone size, as once, few, many or a class for expanded clones.

v_call: TRBV6-1; clone_size: .; d_call: TRBD1; j_call: TRBJ2-3; cdr3_nt: TGTGCCAGCAATCTGGCAGGGGGCATGGATACGCAGTATTTT; cdr3_aa: CASNLAGGMDTQYF
v_call: TRBV18; clone_size: once; d_call: .; j_call: TRBJ1-6; cdr3_nt: TGTGCCAGCTCACCTTTGGCCGGGGGATATTCACCCCTCCACTTT; cdr3_aa: CASSPLAGGYSPLHF
v_call: TRBV9; clone_size: once; d_call: .; j_call: TRBJ2-7; cdr3_nt: TGTGCCAGCAGCACCACAGACGGATACGAGCAGTACTTC; cdr3_aa: CASSTTDGYEQYF
v_call: TRBV28; clone_size: .; d_call: .; j_call: TRBJ2-7; cdr3_nt: TGTGCCAGCAGTTTACGGTCGCTGAAAAAGCAAAGCTACGAGCAGTACTTC; cdr3_aa: CASSLRSLKKQSYEQYF
v_call: TRBV5-5; clone_size: .; d_call: TRBD2; j_call: TRBJ2-7; cdr3_nt: TGTGCCAGCCACCGACTAGCTTACGAGCAGTACTTC; cdr3_aa: CASHRLAYEQYF
v_call: TRBV27; clone_size: .; d_call: .; j_call: TRBJ2-1; cdr3_nt: TGTGCCAGCAGTTCCCTCAATGAGCAGTTCTTC; cdr3_aa: CASSSLNEQFF
v_call: TRBV18; clone_size: once; d_call: TRBD1; j_call: TRBJ1-3; cdr3_nt: TGTGCCAGCTCACGGGGACAGATGGACTCTGGAAACACCATATATTTT; cdr3_aa: CASSRGQMDSGNTIYF
v_call: TRBV5-6; clone_size: .; d_call: .; j_call: TRBJ1-6; cdr3_nt: TGTGCCAGCAGCTCGGGACTCCTACCCCTCCACTTT; cdr3_aa: CASSSGLLPLHF
v_call: TRBV6-1; clone_size: .; d_call: .; j_call: TRBJ1-2; cdr3_nt: TGTGCCAGCACCTGGGGGGGGGCTTTTAACTATGGCTACACCTTC; cdr3_aa: CASTWGGAFNYGYTF
v_call: TRBV6-1; clone_size: .; d_call: .; j_call: TRBJ2-2; cdr3_nt: TGTGCCAGCAGGTTCACAGGGACCGGGGAGCTGTTTTTT; cdr3_aa: CASRFTGTGELFF
v_call: TRBV30; clone_size: once; d_call: .; j_call: TRBJ2-5; cdr3_nt: TGTGCCTGGAGTGTGGTAGCGTCCGAGACCCAGTACTTC; cdr3_aa: CAWSVVASETQYF
v_call: TRBV5-1; clone_size: .; d_call: .; j_call: TRBJ2-2; cdr3_nt: TGCGCCAGCAGCTTGGCCGGGGCACGAGGGCGAACCGGGGAGCTGTTTTTT; cdr3_aa: CASSLAGARGRTGELFF
v_call: TRBV13; clone_size: .; d_call: TRBD1; j_call: TRBJ1-3; cdr3_nt: TGTGCCAGCACCCGGACAGGGGGTTTTTCTGGAAACACCATATATTTT; cdr3_aa: CASTRTGGFSGNTIYF
v_call: TRBV10-3; clone_size: .; d_call: .; j_call: TRBJ1-1; cdr3_nt: TGTGCCATAAGCTATGGCGGCGCTGAAGCTTTCTTT; cdr3_aa: CAISYGGAEAFF
v_call: TRBV15; clone_size: .; d_call: .; j_call: TRBJ1-2; cdr3_nt: TGTGCCACCAGCAGCGGGACACCCAGAGACTATGGCTACACCTTC; cdr3_aa: CATSSGTPRDYGYTF
v_call: TRBV15; clone_size: .; d_call: .; j_call: TRBJ1-3; cdr3_nt: TGTGCCACCAGCAGAGAATTTAGCTTAGGGGCCTCTGGAAACACCATATATTTT; cdr3_aa: CATSREFSLGASGNTIYF
v_call: TRBV5-5; clone_size: .; d_call: TRBD1; j_call: TRBJ1-3; cdr3_nt: TGTGCCAGCAGCAGGACAGGCTCTGGAAACACCATATATTTT; cdr3_aa: CASSRTGSGNTIYF
v_call: TRBV5-1; clone_size: .; d_call: .; j_call: TRBJ2-3; cdr3_nt: TGCGCCAGCAGCTTGAGATTCCCCACAGATACGCAGTATTTT; cdr3_aa: CASSLRFPTDTQYF
v_call: TRBV30; clone_size: .; d_call: TRBD1; j_call: TRBJ2-7; cdr3_nt: TGTGCCTGGAGTAAAGGGGGCCCGCCCTACGAGCAGTACTTC; cdr3_aa: CAWSKGGPPYEQYF
v_call: TRBV10-1; clone_size: .; d_call: .; j_call: TRBJ1-1; cdr3_nt: TGCGCCAGCAGTGAGGGGCCGTATAAAGCTTTCTTT; cdr3_aa: CASSEGPYKAFF
v_call: TRBV6-5; clone_size: .; d_call: .; j_call: TRBJ2-7; cdr3_nt: TGTGCCAGCAGTACGCACTACGAGCAGTACTTC; cdr3_aa: CASSTHYEQYF
v_call: TRBV6-1; clone_size: .; d_call: TRBD2; j_call: TRBJ2-3; cdr3_nt: TGTGCCAGCAGTGGGACTAGCGGGGGCCCGGCTAGACATACGCAGTATTTT; cdr3_aa: CASSGTSGGPARHTQYF
v_call: TRBV9; clone_size: .; d_call: TRBD1; j_call: TRBJ2-2; cdr3_nt: TGTGCCAGCAGCGTACTAGCCGGGACAGCGAACACCGGGGAGCTGTTTTTT; cdr3_aa: CASSVLAGTANTGELFF
v_call: TRBV1; clone_size: .; d_call: .; j_call: TRBJ2-6; cdr3_nt: TGCACCAGCAGTCTGGGCCCCGCCAACGTCCTGACTTTC; cdr3_aa: CTSSLGPANVLTF
v_call: TRBV6-1; clone_size: few; d_call: .; j_call: TRBJ1-2; cdr3_nt: TGTGCCAGCAGTGGGGAGGGGTTTCCCTATGGCTACACCTTC; cdr3_aa: CASSGEGFPYGYTF
v_call: TRBV6-5; clone_size: .; d_call: .; j_call: TRBJ2-7; cdr3_nt: TGTGCCAGCAGTTACTCGGGGTCAGGTACCTACGAGCAGTACTTC; cdr3_aa: CASSYSGSGTYEQYF
v_call: TRBV2; clone_size: .; d_call: TRBD1; j_call: TRBJ1-3; cdr3_nt: TGTGCCAGCAGTGGGGGCTCAGGGGGCTCTGGAAACACCATATATTTT; cdr3_aa: CASSGGSGGSGNTIYF
v_call: TRBV4-3; clone_size: .; d_call: .; j_call: TRBJ2-5; cdr3_nt: TGCGCCAGCAGCCAAGAAAGGACGGAGACCCAGTACTTC; cdr3_aa: CASSQERTETQYF
v_call: TRBV18; clone_size: .; d_call: .; j_call: TRBJ2-7; cdr3_nt: TGTGCCAGCTCGGGTTTGGAACAGGTGGGGCAGAGTGGCTCCTACGAGCAGTACTTC; cdr3_aa: CASSGLEQVGQSGSYEQYF
v_call: TRBV7-9; clone_size: .; d_call: .; j_call: TRBJ2-3; cdr3_nt: TGTGCCAGCAGCTTAGGCACGGGAACCACGCAGTATTTT; cdr3_aa: CASSLGTGTTQYF
v_call: TRBV10-3; clone_size: .; d_call: TRBD2; j_call: TRBJ2-3; cdr3_nt: TGTGCCATCAGTACTCAGGGACTAGCGGGAATGATAGATACGCAGTATTTT; cdr3_aa: CAISTQGLAGMIDTQYF
v_call: TRBV19; clone_size: .; d_call: .; j_call: TRBJ1-6; cdr3_nt: TGTGCCAGTAGTCTTGGGCTGGCGGGCTTCAACTCACCCCTCCACTTT; cdr3_aa: CASSLGLAGFNSPLHF
v_call: TRBV7-9; clone_size: .; d_call: TRBD2; j_call: TRBJ2-7; cdr3_nt: TGTGCCAGCAGCCCCGGCCGGCTAGCGGGAGATCCCCTCACCTACGAGCAGTACTTC; cdr3_aa: CASSPGRLAGDPLTYEQYF
v_call: TRBV28; clone_size: .; d_call: TRBD1; j_call: TRBJ2-3; cdr3_nt: TGTGCCAGCACTACTGAAGGGGGACAGGCCACAGATACGCAGTATTTT; cdr3_aa: CASTTEGGQATDTQYF
v_call: TRBV5-1; clone_size: .; d_call: .; j_call: TRBJ1-5; cdr3_nt: TGCGCCAGCAGCACGGACATTAATCAGCCCCAGCATTTT; cdr3_aa: CASSTDINQPQHF
v_call: TRBV28; clone_size: .; d_call: TRBD1; j_call: TRBJ1-1; cdr3_nt: TGTGCCAGCCCTGGGAGACAGGGGGGGAACACTGAAGCTTTCTTT; cdr3_aa: CASPGRQGGNTEAFF